What follows are 18 T cell receptor beta chains derived from one specimen sequenced in a study of radiation and T cells in renal cell carcinoma. Sequenced by immunoSEQ multiplex PCR; TCRdb stores in-frame clones only, minus some. The repertoire has some 150,000 clones, approximately 86% of them found once; the top ten carry around a sixth. Noted time point: blood 4 weeks post-SBRT, at nephrectomy. Stated treatment: 15 Gy SBRT to primary tumor, nephrectomy 4 weeks later. Sequenced here: blood, sampled from a patient whose treatment included radiotherapy and nephrectomy. The source of these receptors is a woman aged 50 to 60 with renal cell carcinoma.

This chain connects TRBV19 to TRBJ2-5; TRBD2 might be the D (5 bases). Germline loops: CDR1 LNHDA, CDR2 SQIVND (reference sequence). The CDR3 is made up of 14 amino acids. Trimming pared 2 bases from V and 0 bases from J, leaving 7 bases between. The CDR3 protein is CASSIRGYQETQYF. CDR3 coding DNA: TGTGCCAGTAGTATACGGGGTTACCAAGAGACCCAGTACTTC.

The rearrangement uses TRBV10-2 and TRBJ1-4, with D unresolved. CDR1 and CDR2 (germline): WSHSY, SAAADI. This CDR3 spans 12 amino acids. Between the trimmed V and J ends, which lost 3 bases and 4 bases, there was a span of 3 bases. The CDR3 sequence is CASSDSNEKLFF. DNA of the CDR3: TGCGCCAGCAGTGACAGTAATGAAAAACTGTTTTTT.

This chain uses TRBV7-9 with TRBJ2-3; the D gene is possibly TRBD2 (5 bases). The ends were cut back, 4 bases at V and 6 bases at J, with 23 bases in the middle. This CDR3 comprises 17 residues. The germline gives CDR1 SEHNR, CDR2 FQNEAQ (reference sequence). The CDR3 DNA follows: TGTGCCAGCAGCTCCTTCTCTTATGGACTCCCCGTCGATACGCAGTATTTT. It is translated as CASSSFSYGLPVDTQYF.

This chain uses TRBV29-1 with TRBJ1-1; D is possibly TRBD1 (5 bases). Germline CDR1 SQVTM, CDR2 ANQGSEA. V shed 7 bases and J shed 1 base, with 31 bases lying between them. The CDR3 loop spans 19 amino acids. This CDR3 is CSARALPGKRVGSNTEAFF. CDR3 sequence (DNA): TGCAGCGCCCGCGCCCTCCCAGGGAAACGTGTGGGATCGAACACTGAAGCTTTCTTT. The full variable domain, with the rest looked up from reference TRBV29-1 and TRBJ1-1, is SAVISQKPSRDICQRGTSLTIQCQVDSQVTMMFWYRQQPGQSLTLIATANQGSEATYESGFVIDKFPISRPNLTFSTLTVSNMSPEDSSIYLCSARALPGKRVGSNTEAFFGQGTRLTVV.

This clone was picked up a small number of times. The chain uses TRBV30 and TRBJ1-1; unclear D gene. Germline CDR1 is GTSNPN and CDR2 is SVGIG (reference sequence). Trimming pared 3 bases from V and 3 bases from J, leaving 11 bases between. The CDR3 contains 13 residues. The CDR3 spells CAWRTTGYTEAFF. The CDR3 DNA reads as TGTGCCTGGAGAACAACGGGGTACACTGAAGCTTTCTTT.

V gene TRBV9 combines with J gene TRBJ1-3; unclear D gene. V lost 7 bases and J 4 bases, leaving 6 bases between the germline ends. CDR3 length: 11 amino acids. Germline-derived CDR1 and CDR2 are SGDLS and YYNGEE. The CDR3 is CASSSGNTIYF. The CDR3 nucleotides read TGTGCCAGCTCCTCAGGAAACACCATATATTTT.

This chain uses TRBV10-3 with TRBJ2-7, with TRBD1 matching over 8 bases. The CDR3 runs 14 residues. V lost 6 bases to trimming and J lost 4 bases; unmatched junction nucleotides: 8. Looked up from germline, CDR1 is ENHRY and CDR2 is SYGVKD. The CDR3 is CAIRGQDRVYEQYF. The DNA for the CDR3 is TGTGCCATCAGGGGCCAGGACAGGGTTTACGAGCAGTACTTC.

The chain employs TRBV11-3 and TRBJ2-1; either TRBD1 or TRBD2 may supply D (5 bases each). Trimming removed 4 bases from V and 5 bases from J, with 15 bases in between. CDR1 and CDR2 from the germline V gene are SGHNT and YENEEA. CDR3 size: 15 residues. This CDR3 reads CASSSSGTTHNEQFF. The CDR3 DNA follows: TGTGCCAGCAGCTCATCCGGGACGACGCACAATGAGCAGTTCTTC.

The chain joins TRBV6-5 to TRBJ2-1; possibly TRBD1 or TRBD2 for D (6 bases each). The ends were cut back, 3 bases at V and 7 bases at J, with 16 bases in the middle. This CDR3 contains 15 residues. Germline CDR1 is MNHEY and CDR2 is SVGAGI. The CDR3 nucleotides are TGTGCCAGCAGTTATTGGAGGGGGATCAGGAATGAGCAGTTCTTC. It specifies CASSYWRGIRNEQFF.

The rearrangement joins TRBV19 to TRBJ2-1; 14 bases align to TRBD2. Trimming removed 5 bases from V and 6 bases from J; junction bases left unmatched: 3. Germline V gene sequence: CDR1 LNHDA, CDR2 SQIVND (reference sequence). The CDR3 length is 15 residues. The CDR3 loop is CASSQGLAGVNEQFF. DNA of the CDR3: TGTGCCAGTAGTCAGGGACTAGCGGGAGTCAATGAGCAGTTCTTC. Based on the CDR3 plus reference TRBV19 and TRBJ2-1, the full variable domain is DGGITQSPKYLFRKEGQNVTLSCEQNLNHDAMYWYRQDPGQGLRLIYYSQIVNDFQKGDIAEGYSVSREKKESFPLTVTSAQKNPTAFYLCASSQGLAGVNEQFFGPGTRLTVL.

J is TRBJ1-3 and V is TRBV18; no definite D call. Germline assignment: CDR1 KGHSH and CDR2 LQKENI. The CDR3 is 15 amino acids. V lost 4 bases to trimming and J lost 2 bases, with 12 bases between them. CDR3 residues: CASSRDTNTGNTIYF. CDR3 nucleotide sequence: TGTGCCAGCTCACGAGACACTAATACTGGAAACACCATATATTTT.

V usage is TRBV11-2 and J usage is TRBJ2-2; D unclear. The V and J ends lost 5 bases and 6 bases respectively, with 7 bases between them. The V gene's germline CDR1 is SGHAT and CDR2 FQNNGV. The CDR3 runs 12 residues. The CDR3 loop is CASSPFAGELFF. In DNA form, the CDR3 reads TGTGCCAGCAGCCCGTTCGCCGGGGAGCTGTTTTTT.

The chain joins TRBV18 to TRBJ2-6, with D unresolved. Germline V gene data show CDR1 as KGHSH and CDR2 as LQKENI. The CDR3 contains 17 residues. V was trimmed by 4 bases and J by 4 bases, leaving 17 bases between them. The CDR3 DNA follows: TGTGCCAGCTCACGAGTGACCTTAGATGGAGGGGCCAACGTCCTGACTTTC. Encoded protein: CASSRVTLDGGANVLTF.

V gene TRBV5-6 combines with J gene TRBJ2-5; TRBD1 might be the D (5 bases). The V gene's germline CDR1 is SGHDT and CDR2 YYEEEE. CDR3 length equals 16 residues. V dropped 2 bases and J dropped 5 bases, with 19 bases sitting between them. CDR3 residues: CASSLGVRSPGETQYF. The DNA for the CDR3 is TGTGCCAGCAGCTTAGGAGTTCGCTCGCCAGGGGAGACCCAGTACTTC.

The chain has TRBV7-9 and TRBJ1-3; 12 bases line up with TRBD1. V shed 8 bases, J shed 2 bases, and the junction held 7 bases outside the gene matches. This CDR3 region has 16 residues. Germline assignment: CDR1 SEHNR and CDR2 FQNEAQ (reference sequence). DNA for the CDR3: TGTGCCAGCCCCCCGGGACAGGGGGCCCCTGGAAACACCATATATTTT. It yields the protein CASPPGQGAPGNTIYF.

The DNA for the CDR3 is TGTGCCAGCAGCTTAGTAATAGCCTCGGGAATTCGGTCCTACGAGCAGTACTTC. Translation gives CASSLVIASGIRSYEQYF. V usage is TRBV11-2 and J usage is TRBJ2-7, with a tentative D call TRBD2 (5 bases). Trimming removed 1 base at V and 1 base at J, with 20 bases between. CDR3 size: 18 residues. Germline CDR1 SGHAT, CDR2 FQNNGV.

This rearrangement joins TRBV15 to TRBJ1-1; a possible D gene is TRBD1 (5 bases). Trimming shortened V by 6 bases and J by 3 bases, and 14 bases separated the two germline ends. Germline CDR1 LNHNV, CDR2 YYDKDF (reference sequence). The CDR3 covers 14 residues. CDR3 loop: CATRPGLGDTEAFF. The CDR3 DNA reads TGTGCCACCAGACCAGGGCTTGGGGACACTGAAGCTTTCTTT.

In this sample, this clone turned up a few times. J is TRBJ2-5 and V is TRBV7-2, with D unresolved. From germline, CDR1 is SGHTA and CDR2 FQGNSA. This CDR3 region has 12 residues. V lost 6 bases and J 5 bases, leaving 10 bases between the germline ends. For the CDR3, the DNA is TGTGCCAGCAGACCGCCCCGGGAGACCCAGTACTTC. Protein sequence: CASRPPRETQYF.